Listed below are T cell receptor beta chains from one sample, sequenced in a study of response to subunit inactivated influenza vaccine. TCRdb itself ran the RT-PCR reads through MiXCR, one entry per CDR3 protein. The sample holds 700,000 to 900,000 distinct CDR3 sequences; less than 25% are singletons and the top ten take roughly 10%. The sample was PBMCs from blood, taken around 5 days after vaccination. Source of these receptors: a man aged 45-65 years who received an inactivated influenza vaccine. Each CDR3 is given with its conserved first and last residue. Each record gives: D gene, V gene, clone size, J gene, CDR3 protein, CDR3 DNA. D genes are given only for firm matches. Only some rows state a clone size, as once, few, many or a class for expanded clones.

D: -; V: TRBV15; size: few; J: TRBJ1-1; CDR3: CATSPTATNTEAFF; DNA: TGTGCCACCAGCCCGACCGCGACGAACACTGAAGCTTTCTTT
D: -; V: TRBV15; size: many; J: TRBJ1-5; CDR3: CATSRDHQPQHF; DNA: TGTGCCACCAGCAGAGATCATCAGCCCCAGCATTTT
D: -; V: TRBV6-1; size: -; J: TRBJ2-1; CDR3: CATAGTPGDEQFF; DNA: TGTGCCACGGCCGGGACCCCGGGGGATGAGCAGTTCTTC
D: -; V: TRBV3-1; size: -; J: TRBJ2-7; CDR3: CASSQGPHEQYF; DNA: TGTGCCAGCAGCCAAGGGCCCCACGAGCAGTACTTC
D: -; V: TRBV5-1; size: -; J: TRBJ2-2; CDR3: CASSLGWGANTGELFF; DNA: TGCGCCAGCAGCTTGGGATGGGGGGCGAACACCGGGGAGCTGTTTTTT
D: -; V: TRBV7-9; size: many; J: TRBJ2-7; CDR3: CASSLVGGPYEQYF; DNA: TGTGCCAGCAGCTTAGTGGGGGGGCCCTACGAGCAGTACTTC
D: TRBD2; V: TRBV6-4; size: -; J: TRBJ2-1; CDR3: CAFSSGTSGHLTYNEQFF; DNA: TGTGCCTTCAGTTCCGGGACTAGCGGCCACCTTACCTACAATGAGCAGTTCTTC
D: TRBD2; V: TRBV7-2; size: -; J: TRBJ2-1; CDR3: CASSWRLAGDGNNEQFF; DNA: TGTGCCAGCAGCTGGAGACTAGCGGGGGACGGCAACAATGAGCAGTTCTTC
D: -; V: TRBV5-5; size: -; J: TRBJ2-7; CDR3: CASSLEGRSSYEQYF; DNA: TGTGCCAGCAGCTTGGAGGGAAGGAGCTCCTACGAGCAGTACTTC
D: -; V: TRBV6-1; size: few; J: TRBJ2-1; CDR3: CASSEGRAFVDFYNEQFF; DNA: TGTGCCAGCAGTGAAGGGAGGGCCTTCGTCGACTTTTACAATGAGCAGTTCTTC
D: -; V: TRBV15; size: -; J: TRBJ2-7; CDR3: CATSRGGRGFYEQYF; DNA: TGTGCCACCAGCAGAGGGGGAAGAGGGTTCTACGAGCAGTACTTC
D: TRBD1; V: TRBV29-1; size: few; J: TRBJ2-5; CDR3: CSVEFRQGAETQYF; DNA: TGCAGCGTTGAATTCCGACAGGGGGCCGAGACCCAGTACTTC
D: -; V: TRBV7-6; size: few; J: TRBJ2-3; CDR3: CATAPGHSTDTQYF; DNA: TGTGCCACTGCACCGGGACACAGCACAGATACGCAGTATTTT
D: TRBD1; V: TRBV5-6; size: -; J: TRBJ2-3; CDR3: CASRDRDPPGEADTQYF; DNA: TGTGCCAGCAGGGACAGGGACCCCCCAGGGGAGGCAGATACGCAGTATTTT
D: -; V: TRBV30; size: -; J: TRBJ1-2; CDR3: CAWKPAWDGYTF; DNA: TGTGCCTGGAAACCCGCGTGGGATGGCTACACCTTC
D: -; V: TRBV9; size: many; J: TRBJ2-1; CDR3: CASSVSSDSSYNEQFF; DNA: TGTGCCAGCAGCGTATCTTCCGACAGCTCCTACAATGAGCAGTTCTTC
D: -; V: TRBV20-1; size: -; J: TRBJ1-5; CDR3: CSASGSDQPQHF; DNA: TGCAGTGCTAGTGGCAGCGATCAGCCCCAGCATTTT
D: -; V: TRBV29-1; size: few; J: TRBJ1-1; CDR3: CSAGHRNTEAFF; DNA: TGCAGCGCCGGACACAGGAACACTGAAGCTTTCTTT
D: TRBD1; V: TRBV7-8; size: few; J: TRBJ2-7; CDR3: CASSFKDRGPYEQYF; DNA: TGTGCCAGCAGCTTTAAGGACAGGGGGCCCTACGAGCAGTACTTC
D: -; V: TRBV4-1; size: many; J: TRBJ2-1; CDR3: CASSQGLNNEQFF; DNA: TGCGCCAGCAGCCAAGGTCTCAATAATGAGCAGTTCTTC
D: -; V: TRBV12-3/TRBV12-4; size: -; J: TRBJ2-1; CDR3: CASRSVGSYNEQFF; DNA: TGTGCCAGCAGATCGGTCGGGTCCTACAATGAGCAGTTCTTC
D: -; V: TRBV29-1; size: -; J: TRBJ2-1; CDR3: CSVEGTLFSYNEQFF; DNA: TGCAGCGTTGAAGGGACTTTATTCTCCTACAATGAGCAGTTCTTC
D: TRBD1; V: TRBV5-1; size: many; J: TRBJ2-7; CDR3: CASSYLDRGPEQYF; DNA: TGCGCCAGCAGCTACCTAGACAGGGGCCCCGAGCAGTACTTC
D: -; V: TRBV9; size: -; J: TRBJ2-1; CDR3: CASSVGDSYNEQFF; DNA: TGTGCCAGCAGCGTAGGCGACTCCTACAATGAGCAGTTCTTC
D: -; V: TRBV7-2; size: many; J: TRBJ2-1; CDR3: CASSSYHEQFF; DNA: TGTGCCAGCAGCTCCTACCATGAGCAGTTCTTC
D: TRBD2; V: TRBV2; size: few; J: TRBJ2-1; CDR3: CASRNLGLAGGNEQFF; DNA: TGTGCCAGCAGGAACCTCGGGTTAGCGGGAGGAAATGAGCAGTTCTTC
D: -; V: TRBV3-1; size: -; J: TRBJ2-7; CDR3: CASSQMSNTYEQYF; DNA: TGTGCCAGCAGCCAAATGTCTAACACCTACGAGCAGTACTTC
D: -; V: TRBV11-2; size: many; J: TRBJ2-2; CDR3: CASSLQANTGELFF; DNA: TGCGCCAGCAGCTTGCAGGCGAACACCGGGGAGCTGTTTTTT
D: -; V: TRBV7-2; size: -; J: TRBJ1-1; CDR3: CASSLEWGTGAFF; DNA: TGTGCCAGCAGCTTAGAATGGGGAACGGGAGCTTTCTTT
D: -; V: TRBV7-2; size: -; J: TRBJ2-1; CDR3: CASSMRSYNEQFF; DNA: TGTGCCAGCAGCATGAGATCCTACAATGAGCAGTTCTTC
D: -; V: TRBV7-9; size: few; J: TRBJ2-3; CDR3: CASSLGFGTSSTDTQYF; DNA: TGTGCCAGCAGCTTAGGATTTGGGACATCTAGCACAGATACGCAGTATTTT
D: -; V: TRBV27; size: -; J: TRBJ2-3; CDR3: CAISSIASSTDTQYF; DNA: TGTGCCATCAGTTCGATAGCCTCCAGCACAGATACGCAGTATTTT
D: -; V: TRBV12-3/TRBV12-4; size: -; J: TRBJ1-4; CDR3: CASSLKGSGGKLFF; DNA: TGTGCCAGCAGTTTAAAAGGATCTGGGGGAAAACTGTTTTTT
D: -; V: TRBV20-1; size: -; J: TRBJ2-7; CDR3: CSARAGVDEQYF; DNA: TGCAGTGCTAGAGCGGGAGTAGACGAGCAGTACTTC
D: -; V: TRBV30; size: -; J: TRBJ2-2; CDR3: CAWGVTGPGELFF; DNA: TGTGCCTGGGGTGTCACAGGGCCCGGGGAGCTGTTTTTT
D: TRBD2; V: TRBV6-6; size: -; J: TRBJ2-3; CDR3: CASNPGLAGGAYF; DNA: TGTGCCAGCAACCCGGGACTAGCGGGGGGCGCGTATTTT
D: -; V: TRBV7-2; size: few; J: TRBJ2-7; CDR3: CASTLASGGDYEQYF; DNA: TGTGCCAGCACCTTAGCGTCGGGGGGCGATTACGAGCAGTACTTC
D: -; V: TRBV2; size: -; J: TRBJ1-1; CDR3: CASIEGLEPNTEAFF; DNA: TGTGCCAGCATAGAGGGGTTAGAGCCGAACACTGAAGCTTTCTTT
D: -; V: TRBV10-3; size: few; J: TRBJ1-1; CDR3: CAISRGGDTEAFF; DNA: TGTGCCATCAGTCGAGGGGGGGACACTGAAGCTTTCTTT
D: -; V: TRBV6-1; size: few; J: TRBJ2-3; CDR3: CASSEPGYGQQYF; DNA: TGTGCCAGCAGTGAACCCGGTTATGGACAACAGTATTTT
D: -; V: TRBV7-2; size: many; J: TRBJ1-5; CDR3: CASSLSYGSNQPQHF; DNA: TGTGCCAGCAGCTTATCTTACGGTAGCAATCAGCCCCAGCATTTT
D: -; V: TRBV20-1; size: once; J: TRBJ1-6; CDR3: CRASPGHGSISPLHF; DNA: TGCAGGGCAAGTCCGGGACACGGTTCCATTTCACCCCTCCACTTT
D: TRBD1; V: TRBV6-2/TRBV6-3; size: -; J: TRBJ1-5; CDR3: CASSYDGDRSNQPQHF; DNA: TGTGCCAGCAGTTACGACGGGGACAGGAGCAATCAGCCCCAGCATTTT
D: -; V: TRBV20-1; size: -; J: TRBJ1-2; CDR3: CSAPGRGDYGYTF; DNA: TGCAGTGCCCCGGGGAGGGGCGACTATGGCTACACCTTC
D: TRBD1; V: TRBV7-8; size: -; J: TRBJ2-2; CDR3: CASSRDREGTGELFF; DNA: TGTGCCAGCAGCCGGGACAGGGAGGGGACCGGGGAGCTGTTTTTT
D: -; V: TRBV29-1; size: few; J: TRBJ2-5; CDR3: CSVEDLIGVQETQYF; DNA: TGCAGCGTTGAAGATCTCATAGGGGTCCAAGAGACCCAGTACTTC
D: -; V: TRBV20-1; size: -; J: TRBJ2-3; CDR3: CSAIVALQATDTQYF; DNA: TGCAGTGCTATAGTAGCCCTCCAGGCCACAGATACGCAGTATTTT
D: -; V: TRBV10-3; size: -; J: TRBJ2-5; CDR3: CAISVLASAQETQYF; DNA: TGTGCCATCAGTGTTCTAGCGAGCGCTCAAGAGACCCAGTACTTC
D: TRBD1; V: TRBV23-1; size: -; J: TRBJ2-1; CDR3: CASSQPGGNSYNEQFF; DNA: TGCGCCAGCAGTCAACCAGGGGGAAACTCCTACAATGAGCAGTTCTTC
D: TRBD1; V: TRBV7-9; size: -; J: TRBJ2-5; CDR3: CASSPLTGKSETQYF; DNA: TGTGCCAGCAGCCCGCTGACAGGGAAATCGGAGACCCAGTACTTC
D: TRBD1; V: TRBV4-1; size: few; J: TRBJ1-1; CDR3: CASSHNRGMNTEAFF; DNA: TGCGCCAGCAGCCATAACAGGGGAATGAACACTGAAGCTTTCTTT
D: -; V: TRBV6-1; size: few; J: TRBJ1-1; CDR3: CASSELAVNTEAFF; DNA: TGTGCCAGCAGTGAGTTGGCCGTGAACACTGAAGCTTTCTTT
D: TRBD2; V: TRBV24-1; size: few; J: TRBJ2-3; CDR3: CATSDFNRGTAGGLRDTQYF; DNA: TGTGCCACCAGTGATTTTAACAGGGGAACAGCGGGAGGCTTGAGAGATACGCAGTATTTT
D: -; V: TRBV12-3/TRBV12-4; size: -; J: TRBJ1-1; CDR3: CASSLVAGGEAFF; DNA: TGTGCCAGCAGTTTAGTTGCTGGGGGTGAAGCTTTCTTT
D: TRBD1; V: TRBV29-1; size: -; J: TRBJ2-1; CDR3: CSETTGDLYNEQFF; DNA: TGCAGCGAGACGACAGGGGACCTATACAATGAGCAGTTCTTC
D: -; V: TRBV20-1; size: few; J: TRBJ2-3; CDR3: CSGLGNAADTQYF; DNA: TGCAGTGGCCTTGGGAATGCAGCAGATACGCAGTATTTT